The 25 T cell receptor beta chains listed next were all sequenced from one sample in a study of CD8+CD57+ T cells in acquired aplastic anemia. Profiling that covered TCR beta VDJ and CDR3 relied on genomic DNA as its template. TCRdb analysed the reads with MiXCR anew, one entry per CDR3 protein. The table has around 220,000 distinct CDR3 sequences, over 40% seen once; the top ten hold just under 20%. Sequencing involved patients with CD8+CD57+ cell expansion previously shown by flow cytometry. The source material was sorted CD4+, CD8+, or CD8+CD57+ T cells (not recorded which) from PBMCs. These receptors were collected from a human donor with aplastic anemia.

The chain carries TRBV5-1 and TRBJ2-5; weak D call: TRBD1 (7 bases). The CDR3 runs to 16 residues. Germline V gene lookup returns CDR1 SGHRS and CDR2 YFSETQ. V was shortened by 4 bases and J by 9 bases, with 25 bases between the two germline ends. The CDR3 DNA reads as TGCGCCAGCAGCCAAGATCCCCAGGGGGGCAATCAGCCCCAGTACTTC. Translated, it gives CASSQDPQGGNQPQYF.

The chain recombines TRBV9 with TRBJ2-3, with D tentatively TRBD1 (6 bases). V was clipped by 0 bases and J by 4 bases, with 9 bases between them. Germline V gene lookup returns CDR1 SGDLS and CDR2 YYNGEE. CDR3 length: 14 residues. CDR3 region: CASSVAGASDTQYF. DNA for the CDR3: TGTGCCAGCAGCGTAGCAGGGGCGTCAGATACGCAGTATTTT.

The table lists this clonotype with many counts. V is TRBV6-1 and J is TRBJ1-1; D perhaps matches TRBD1 (5 bases). Trimming removed 10 bases from V and 2 bases from J, with 17 bases in between. CDR3 size: 14 residues. The V gene's germline CDR1 is MNHNS and CDR2 SASEGT. The CDR3 is CAITPGLGNTEAFF. The CDR3, as DNA: TGTGCCATAACTCCGGGACTCGGAAACACTGAAGCTTTCTTT.

The chain is built from TRBV12-3 or TRBV12-4 and TRBJ2-1; TRBD2 aligns across 8 bases. The CDR3 consists of 14 residues. Germline trimming cut 3 bases from V and 7 bases from J; bases unmatched to any gene: 5. The CDR3 nucleotides read TGTGCCAGCAGTTTCACCGGGGGGGCAAATGAGCAGTTCTTC. Protein product: CASSFTGGANEQFF.

The gene calls are TRBV12-3 or TRBV12-4 and TRBJ2-4; weak D call: TRBD1 (6 bases). This CDR3 region has 13 residues. The ends were cut back, 3 bases at V and 4 bases at J, with 7 bases in the middle. In DNA, the CDR3 is TGTGCCAGCAGTTTTGGACAGAAAAACATTCAGTACTTC. Amino acids: CASSFGQKNIQYF.

V and J are TRBV7-9 and TRBJ1-2; a weak D match, TRBD1 (6 bases). The CDR3 is made up of 14 amino acids. V was shortened by 2 bases and J by 4 bases, with 11 bases between the two germline ends. Germline V gene sequence: CDR1 SEHNR, CDR2 FQNEAQ (reference sequence). The CDR3 region has the DNA TGTGCCAGCAGCTTAACAGGGTTAGGCTATGGCTACACCTTC. It yields the protein CASSLTGLGYGYTF. Variable domain in full (rest from reference TRBV7-9 and TRBJ1-2): DTGVSQNPRHKITKRGQNVTFRCDPISEHNRLYWYRQTLGQGPEFLTYFQNEAQLEKSRLLSDRFSAERPKGSFSTLEIQRTEQGDSAMYLCASSLTGLGYGYTFGSGTRLTVV.

On this clonotype: A read error is possible here, since a much larger clone lies one base away. The chain links TRBV5-6 to TRBJ2-7; no firm D call. The CDR3 length is 13 residues. V was shortened by 2 bases and J by 7 bases, with 13 bases between the two germline ends. CDR1 and CDR2 from the germline V gene are SGHDT and YYEEEE. CDR3 amino acids: CASSFDRVQEQYF. CDR3 sequence (DNA): TGTGCCAGCAGCTTCGATAGGGTACAGGAGCAGTACTTC.

The rearrangement joins TRBV7-9 to TRBJ2-7; D tentatively reads TRBD1 or TRBD2 (6 bases each). V lost 4 bases to trimming and J lost 5 bases, with 18 bases between them. Looked up from germline, CDR1 is SEHNR and CDR2 is FQNEAQ (reference sequence). This CDR3 has 15 residues. This CDR3 is CASSSRGTFTNEQYF. CDR3 in DNA: TGTGCCAGCAGCTCCCGGGGGACATTCACCAACGAGCAGTACTTC.

This chain connects TRBV2 to TRBJ1-2, with 9 positions matching TRBD1. Germline CDR1 reads SNHLY; CDR2 reads FYNNEI. The length of the CDR3 is 16 residues. The junction had 3 bases not matched to a gene; V was cut back by 0 bases and J by 1 base. The CDR3 is CASSEARQGDNYGYTF. Here the CDR3 DNA reads TGTGCCAGCAGTGAAGCGCGACAGGGGGATAACTATGGCTACACCTTC. Drawing the rest from reference TRBV2 and TRBJ1-2, the complete variable domain is EPEVTQTPSHQVTQMGQEVILRCVPISNHLYFYWYRQILGQKVEFLVSFYNNEISEKSEIFDDQFSVERPDGSNFTLKIRSTKLEDSAMYFCASSEARQGDNYGYTFGSGTRLTVV.

V usage is TRBV28 and J usage is TRBJ2-3; D possibly corresponds to TRBD2 (5 bases). Trimming stripped 2 bases from V and 4 bases from J, with 7 bases between. This CDR3 is built from 13 residues. Germline assignment: CDR1 MDHEN and CDR2 SYDVKM. The CDR3 here is CASSLRGSDTQYF. The DNA for the CDR3 is TGTGCCAGCAGTTTAAGAGGGTCAGATACGCAGTATTTT.

The chain has TRBV19 and TRBJ2-7, with TRBD1 matching over 12 bases. The V segment lost 9 bases and the J segment 7 bases; nucleotides outside the gene matches: 7. This CDR3 comprises 13 residues. Germline V gene sequence: CDR1 LNHDA, CDR2 SQIVND (reference sequence). CDR3 sequence: CASRPGQGAEQYF. CDR3 sequence (DNA): TGTGCCAGCAGACCGGGACAGGGGGCTGAGCAGTACTTC.

Many counts were recorded for this clonotype. The gene calls are TRBV5-4 and TRBJ2-3; 7 nucleotides line up with TRBD1. V dropped 4 bases and J dropped 7; count of bases not matched to a gene: 12. Per germline, CDR1 SGHNT and CDR2 YYREEE (reference sequence). The CDR3 has 15 residues. DNA for the CDR3: TGTGCCAGCAGCCCGACCCCTCCGACAGGGCATACGCAGTATTTT. It translates to CASSPTPPTGHTQYF.

In regard to this clonotype: This may be a read error, as it is one base from a much larger clone. CDR3 coding DNA: TGTGCCGGCAGTTACCTTTTAGGGGACGGAATGAATTCACCCCTCCACTTT. Translation gives CAGSYLLGDGMNSPLHF. The chain is built from TRBV6-1 and TRBJ1-6, with D possibly TRBD1 on 5 matching bases. The V gene's germline CDR1 is MNHNS and CDR2 SASEGT. The CDR3 runs 17 residues.

The chain has TRBV25-1 and TRBJ2-7, with D uncertain. The germline V and J ends were trimmed by 8 bases and 2 bases, with 16 bases remaining between them. CDR1 MGHDK and CDR2 SYGVNS come from the germline V gene. CDR3 size: 14 residues. DNA for the CDR3: TGTGCCAGCGGCCCCCCTCGTAAGGCCTACGAGCAGTACTTC. As protein: CASGPPRKAYEQYF.

The V and J genes are TRBV7-2 and TRBJ1-6; D remains unclear. Between the trimmed V and J ends, which lost 6 bases and 8 bases, there was a span of 14 bases. The CDR3 totals 14 residues. Germline CDR1 and CDR2: SGHTA and FQGNSA. The CDR3 protein is CASSLRVGYSPLHF. DNA for the CDR3: TGTGCCAGCAGTCTCCGAGTAGGGTATTCACCCCTCCACTTT.

This clonotype was picked up a small number of times. Being one base from a much bigger clone, this may be a read error. J is TRBJ1-6 and V is TRBV7-9; 11 bases are a match to TRBD1. V gave up 4 bases and J gave up 10 bases; unmatched junction bases: 9. The CDR3 runs to 16 residues. Germline V gene data show CDR1 as SEHNR and CDR2 as FQNEAQ (reference sequence). The CDR3 DNA follows: TGTGCCAGCAGCTCCTCCGGGACAGGGGGAGAATCACCCCTCCACTTT. Its translation is CASSSSGTGGESPLHF.

This clonotype has more than one count but fewer than ten. Its ends do not fully match the called genes, so a read error is possible. V usage is TRBV5-4 and J usage is TRBJ2-1; TRBD2 aligns across 11 bases. Germline V gives CDR1 SGHNT, CDR2 YYREEE (reference sequence). The CDR3 consists of 18 residues. Here the CDR3 DNA reads TGCGCCAGCAGCTTGAGTCTAGCGGGGGGTAGCTCCTACAATGAGCAGTTCTTC. This gives the protein CASSLSLAGGSSYNEQFF.

This clonotype occurred a few times. The genes are TRBV2 and TRBJ1-4; D gene ambiguous. Germline V lookup: CDR1 SNHLY, CDR2 FYNNEI. CDR3 size: 11 residues. The V end lost 2 bases, the J end lost 8 bases, and 3 bases lay between the germline ends. CDR3 DNA sequence: TGTGCCAGCAGTGAAAGGGAAAAACTGTTTTTT. This codes for CASSEREKLFF.

The genes are TRBV29-1 and TRBJ1-1; D not certain. Trimming left V 4 bases short and J 0 bases short, with 9 bases between. From germline, CDR1 is SQVTM and CDR2 ANQGSEA. The CDR3 extends over 13 amino acids. The CDR3 nucleotides read TGCAGCGTTGCTGGGATGCTGAACACTGAAGCTTTCTTT. Protein sequence: CSVAGMLNTEAFF.

This clonotype was counted many times. This chain links TRBV7-7 with TRBJ2-3; D is unclear. CDR1 is SSHAT, CDR2 FNYEAQ, per germline (reference sequence). The CDR3 has 13 residues. Trimming shortened V by 5 bases and J by 1 base, and 7 bases separated the two germline ends. Here the CDR3 reads CASSPVGTDTQYF. In nucleotides, the CDR3 is TGTGCCAGCAGCCCAGTGGGCACAGATACGCAGTATTTT.

This clonotype was seen ten or more times. J is TRBJ1-5 and V is TRBV19; possibly TRBD1 for D (6 bases). CDR3 size: 15 residues. Germline V gives CDR1 LNHDA, CDR2 SQIVND (reference sequence). With 4 bases removed from V and 1 base from J, the gap between germline ends came to 11 bases. Here the CDR3 DNA reads TGTGCCAGTAGTAGGCCAACAGGGAGCAATCAGCCCCAGCATTTT. This encodes CASSRPTGSNQPQHF.

On this clonotype itself: A much larger clone is a single base away; this may be a read error. The rearrangement joins TRBV9 to TRBJ1-3; a weak D match, TRBD1 (5 bases). Germline V gene data show CDR1 as SGDLS and CDR2 as YYNGEE. The CDR3 extends over 14 amino acids. For the CDR3, the DNA is TGTGCCAGCGATCCAGGGCTTTCTGGAAACACCACATATTTT. It encodes CASDPGLSGNTTYF.

This sequence joins TRBV25-1 and TRBJ1-6; 7 bases are shared with TRBD1. The CDR3 covers 14 residues. After removal of 4 bases from V and 8 bases from J, the junction contained 5 bases not matched to a gene. Germline lookup yields CDR1 MGHDK and CDR2 SYGVNS. The CDR3 is CASSGDSSDSPLHF. The DNA of the CDR3 is TGTGCCAGCAGTGGGGACAGTTCTGATTCACCCCTCCACTTT.

Comments on this clonotype: It may be a read error: a sequence one base away is much more abundant. This rearrangement joins TRBV6-1 to TRBJ1-4; TRBD1 aligns across 7 bases. Germline V lookup: CDR1 MNHNS, CDR2 SASEGT. CDR3 size: 14 residues. The CDR3 is CATYRGPGSEKLSF. As DNA, the CDR3 is TGTGCCACATACAGGGGTCCGGGGAGTGAAAAACTGTCTTTT.

The gene calls are TRBV15 and TRBJ2-5, with 7 bases identical to TRBD1. The CDR3 has 16 amino acids. Germline V gene data show CDR1 as LNHNV and CDR2 as YYDKDF (reference sequence). Trimming took 1 base from V and 8 from J; bases not matched to a gene: 13. For the CDR3, the DNA is TGTGCCACCAGCAGAGGAGGGGGCCGGGTGAAGTACACCCAGTACTTC. Its protein is CATSRGGGRVKYTQYF.